Sequencing of this T cell receptor beta chain was carried out in a study of T cells after yellow fever vaccination. Whole-study results and caveats: The study noted that FACS-sorted repertoires could contain abundant clonotypes contaminating from the bulk population. Most primary-vaccination clones recurred post-booster (around 95% CD4, 88% CD8).

With regard to this clonotype: Antigen: not known.

Germline values: CDR1 WNHNN, CDR2 SYGVQD (reference sequence). V lost 10 bases and J lost 2, with 12 bases in between. The CDR3 contains 12 residues. They built TCR cDNA with 5'RACE template switching, a step that put in a universal primer site and UMIs. TCRdb reanalysed the 5' RACE reads using MiXCR and keeps one entry per CDR3 protein. The sample lists 450,000 to 550,000 distinct CDR3 sequences; roughly 22% were seen once. This chain joins TRBV10-1 and TRBJ2-7; D is possibly TRBD1 or TRBD2 (5 bases each). This specimen consisted of PBMCs, obtained roughly 20 days after the first yellow fever vaccination. The sequence was collected from a man aged 18 to 29 who received the YFV17D yellow fever vaccine. CDR3 protein: CATGTNPYEQYF. The CDR3 bases are TGCGCCACCGGGACGAATCCCTACGAGCAGTACTTC.